This T cell receptor (beta chain) derives from a study of CD8+ T cells in alopecia areata. The authors extracted RNA and reverse transcribed it into cDNA as the sequencing template. The table came from immunoSEQ multiplex PCR; TCRdb's copy has only in-frame clones and leaves some out. The data hold about 150,000 clones, with about nine tenths observed a single time. This clone appeared once. The length of the CDR3 is 16 residues. V gave up 0 bases and J gave up 0 bases, with 6 bases separating them. Per the germline V gene, CDR1 is LGHNA and CDR2 is YNFKEQ. The chain combines TRBV4-2 with TRBJ2-6; no reliable D call. This receptor was obtained from a human donor with alopecia areata. The sample consisted of CD8+ T cells sorted from blood, taken at week 0. CDR3 sequence reads: CASSQEGGSGANVLTF. CDR3 in DNA: TGTGCCAGCAGCCAAGAGGGCGGCTCTGGGGCCAACGTCCTGACTTTC.